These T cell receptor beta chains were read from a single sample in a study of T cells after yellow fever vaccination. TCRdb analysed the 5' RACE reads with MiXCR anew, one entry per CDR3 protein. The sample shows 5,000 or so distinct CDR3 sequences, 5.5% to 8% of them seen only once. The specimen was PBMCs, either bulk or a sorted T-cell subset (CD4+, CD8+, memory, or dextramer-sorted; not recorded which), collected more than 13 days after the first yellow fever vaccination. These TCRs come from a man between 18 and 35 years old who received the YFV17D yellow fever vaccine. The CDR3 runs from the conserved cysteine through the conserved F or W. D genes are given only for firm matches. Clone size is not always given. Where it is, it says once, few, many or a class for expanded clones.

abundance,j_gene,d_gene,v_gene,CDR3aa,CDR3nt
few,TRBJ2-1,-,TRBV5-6,CASSPELLHNEQFF,TGTGCCAGCAGCCCCGAGCTCCTGCACAATGAGCAGTTCTTC
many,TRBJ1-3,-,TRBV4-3,CASSQGPYTYSSGNTIYF,TGCGCCAGCAGCCAAGGACCTTACACCTATAGCTCTGGAAACACCATATATTTT
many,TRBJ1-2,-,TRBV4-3,CASSQDHGQFLGGYTF,TGCGCCAGCAGCCAAGATCACGGTCAGTTCCTGGGCGGCTACACCTTC
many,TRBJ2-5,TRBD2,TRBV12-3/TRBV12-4,CASSSPVTSGQETQYF,TGTGCCAGCAGTTCGCCCGTGACTAGCGGCCAAGAGACCCAGTACTTC
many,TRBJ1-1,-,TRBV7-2,CASSFGTPMNTEAFF,TGTGCCAGCAGCTTTGGGACACCGATGAACACTGAAGCTTTCTTT
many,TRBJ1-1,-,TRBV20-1,CSASPRGVNTEAFF,TGCAGTGCTAGCCCTAGAGGAGTGAACACTGAAGCTTTCTTT
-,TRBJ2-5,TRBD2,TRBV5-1,CASERGSGETQYF,TGCGCCAGCGAGCGGGGGTCGGGAGAGACCCAGTACTTC
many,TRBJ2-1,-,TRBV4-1,CASSQELDAFAGEQFF,TGCGCCAGCAGCCAAGAATTGGACGCGTTCGCGGGGGAGCAGTTCTTC
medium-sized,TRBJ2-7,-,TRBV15,CATSPGSSYEQYF,TGTGCCACCAGCCCGGGGAGCTCCTACGAGCAGTACTTC
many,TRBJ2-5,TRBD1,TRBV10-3,CAISVGTGGETQYF,TGTGCCATCAGTGTGGGGACAGGGGGAGAGACCCAGTACTTC
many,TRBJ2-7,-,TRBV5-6,CASSLGSPYEQYF,TGTGCCAGCAGCTTGGGTTCCCCCTACGAGCAGTACTTC